The 9 T cell receptor beta chains below all came from one sample that was sequenced in a study of cytomegalovirus exposure and HLA in healthy donors (dated by TCRdb to 2016 to 2017). The library was prepared using the immunoSEQ multiplex PCR assay. For the multiplex PCR, a mixture combining 60 forward primers for TCR Vbeta segments and 13 reverse primers for TCR Jbeta segments was used. Held by TCRdb, this immuneACCESS table contains in-frame sequences only and omits some clones. Under half of the omission traces to an unresolved V gene where checked; the cause of the rest is unknown. The sample profile shows some 130,000 clones; around 74% of them were found once. Roughly 7.5% of the sample comes from the top ten. Sequencing input: PBMCs. These receptors were obtained from a male donor in good health and CMV-seronegative.

This sequence joins TRBV6-6 and TRBJ1-2, with unresolved D. Per germline, CDR1 MNHNY and CDR2 SVGAGI (reference sequence). V was pared by 8 bases and J by 8 bases, with 18 bases between. There are 13 residues in the CDR3. The CDR3 here is CASAGGQGVGYTF. The CDR3 DNA reads as TGTGCCAGCGCGGGAGGGCAAGGTGTGGGCTACACCTTC.

The rearrangement uses TRBV11-2 and TRBJ2-5; 8 nucleotides line up with TRBD1. The DNA end lines up better with TRBJ2-7; the J call may be wrong. Germline loops: CDR1 SGHAT, CDR2 FQNNGV. The CDR3 runs 14 residues. CDR3: CASSPWTGTYEQYF. The CDR3 region has the DNA TGTGCCAGCAGCCCTTGGACAGGGACCTACGAGCAGTACTTC.

V is TRBV7-9 and J is TRBJ1-1; 8 nucleotides align to TRBD1. The CDR3 totals 14 residues. Losses at the gene ends were 4 bases for V and 1 base for J; bases not matched to a gene: 2. Germline V CDR1 and CDR2: SEHNR, FQNEAQ (reference sequence). The CDR3 spells CASSSGTGNTEAFF. The CDR3 DNA is TGTGCCAGCAGCTCCGGGACAGGGAACACTGAAGCTTTCTTT.

The chain joins TRBV6-6 to TRBJ1-1; perhaps TRBD1 as D (6 bases). The CDR3 has 15 residues. Germline V gives CDR1 MNHNY, CDR2 SVGAGI (reference sequence). V was shortened by 7 bases and J by 2 bases, with 17 bases between the two germline ends. The CDR3 bases are TGTGCCAGCAACCAAGACAGGAGCCTTAACACTGAAGCTTTCTTT. It specifies CASNQDRSLNTEAFF.

The sample holds a few counts of this clone. The chain joins TRBV27 to TRBJ1-2, with 7 bases aligning to TRBD1. This CDR3 has 16 amino acids. CDR1 is MNHEY and CDR2 is SMNVEV in the germline V gene (reference sequence). V gave up 5 bases and J gave up 2 bases; unmatched junction bases: 11. CDR3 sequence reads: CASSRSAGQWNYGYTF. DNA of the CDR3: TGTGCCAGCAGTCGGTCCGCGGGACAGTGGAACTATGGCTACACCTTC.

This clone was observed a few times. The chain has TRBV4-2 and TRBJ1-4, with a possible D match to TRBD1 (6 bases). This CDR3 comprises 15 residues. Deletions cut 0 bases from V and 8 bases from J, with 13 bases between. Germline V gene data show CDR1 as LGHNA and CDR2 as YNFKEQ. CDR3 sequence (DNA): TGTGCCAGCAGCCAAGAAGGACAGCTGGAGGAAAAACTGTTTTTT. This sequence encodes CASSQEGQLEEKLFF.

The V call is TRBV7-9, the J call TRBJ2-7, with 11 nucleotides matching TRBD2. This CDR3 region has 14 residues. J lost 2 bases, V lost 5 bases, and 2 bases had no gene match. Germline V gene data show CDR1 as SEHNR and CDR2 as FQNEAQ (reference sequence). CDR3 loop: CASSLSGGAYEQYF. The CDR3, as DNA: TGTGCCAGCAGCCTTAGCGGGGGGGCCTACGAGCAGTACTTC.

V usage is TRBV11-2 and J usage is TRBJ1-5; D unclear. Trimming took 1 base from V and 0 from J, leaving 10 bases between them. The CDR3 covers 16 residues. Germline-derived CDR1 and CDR2 are SGHAT and FQNNGV. CDR3 bases: TGTGCCAGCAGCTTAGGGGCAGAACCTAGCAATCAGCCCCAGCATTTT. Protein product: CASSLGAEPSNQPQHF. Combining the CDR3 with reference TRBV11-2 and TRBJ1-5 gives the whole variable domain EAGVAQSPRYKIIEKRQSVAFWCNPISGHATLYWYQQILGQGPKLLIQFQNNGVVDDSQLPKDRFSAERLKGVDSTLKIQPAKLEDSAVYLCASSLGAEPSNQPQHFGDGTRLSIL.

The V call is TRBV7-2, the J call TRBJ1-2; D gene ambiguous. CDR1 SGHTA and CDR2 FQGNSA come from the germline V gene. Trimming left V 5 bases short and J 8 bases short, with 15 bases between. The CDR3 is 13 residues long. CDR3 sequence reads: CASSQIEMEGYTF. The CDR3 bases are TGTGCCAGCAGCCAAATAGAAATGGAGGGCTACACCTTC.